The rows below give T cell receptor beta chains drawn from one sample of a study of blood T cell repertoires in COVID-19. The data were produced by immunoSEQ multiplex PCR, yet TCRdb's version contains in-frame clones alone and is incomplete. The sample has around 20,000 clones, around nine tenths seen once. Input material: peripheral blood. The receptors originated from a human donor in a cohort sampled during active COVID-19. Each CDR3 is given with its conserved first and last residue. The order of the fields is clone size, J gene, V gene, D gene, CDR3 DNA, CDR3 protein. The D gene is left open where the match is weak. Clone sizes are given selectively: once, few, many, or a class where the clone is expanded.

clone size: once; J gene: TRBJ2-3; V gene: TRBV3-1/TRBV3-2; D gene: TRBD2; CDR3 DNA: TGTGCCAGCAGCCTACGGACTAGCGAACCCACAGATACGCAGTATTTT; CDR3 protein: CASSLRTSEPTDTQYF
clone size: NA; J gene: TRBJ2-5; V gene: TRBV7-2; D gene: TRBD1; CDR3 DNA: TGTGCCAGCACCCGGGACAGGGCCGAGACCCAGTACTTC; CDR3 protein: CASTRDRAETQYF
clone size: NA; J gene: TRBJ2-7; V gene: TRBV2; D gene: NA; CDR3 DNA: TGTGCCAGCAGTGGCAGACAGAGGAGCTCCTACGAGCAGTACTTC; CDR3 protein: CASSGRQRSSYEQYF
clone size: few; J gene: TRBJ1-5; V gene: TRBV20-1; D gene: NA; CDR3 DNA: TGCAGTGCTAGTAATCTCCAGGGACAGCCCCAGCATTTT; CDR3 protein: CSASNLQGQPQHF
clone size: NA; J gene: TRBJ1-5; V gene: TRBV6-5; D gene: TRBD1; CDR3 DNA: TGTGCCACTTGGGACAGGAATTCCAATCAGCCCCAGCATTTT; CDR3 protein: CATWDRNSNQPQHF
clone size: NA; J gene: TRBJ2-3; V gene: TRBV11-2; D gene: TRBD1; CDR3 DNA: TGTGCCAGCAGCTATGGGACAGGGGAGTACACAGATACGCAGTATTTT; CDR3 protein: CASSYGTGEYTDTQYF
clone size: NA; J gene: TRBJ2-7; V gene: TRBV6-5; D gene: TRBD1; CDR3 DNA: TGTGCCAGCAGTTACTCGAGGGGGACAGGCCCCTACGAGCAGTACTTC; CDR3 protein: CASSYSRGTGPYEQYF
clone size: few; J gene: TRBJ1-1; V gene: TRBV19; D gene: NA; CDR3 DNA: TGTGCCAGTAGTATGCGGTACGGCACTGAAGCTTTCTTT; CDR3 protein: CASSMRYGTEAFF
clone size: NA; J gene: TRBJ2-3; V gene: TRBV11-2; D gene: TRBD2; CDR3 DNA: TGTGCCAGCAGCACCGGGACTAGCGGGAGGTTCACAGATACGCAGTATTTT; CDR3 protein: CASSTGTSGRFTDTQYF
clone size: NA; J gene: TRBJ2-2; V gene: TRBV18; D gene: NA; CDR3 DNA: TGTGCCAGCTCACCACGACTATCCACCGGGGAGCTGTTTTTT; CDR3 protein: CASSPRLSTGELFF
clone size: NA; J gene: TRBJ2-7; V gene: TRBV5-6; D gene: NA; CDR3 DNA: TGTGCCAGCAGCTTGGGTCCGGAGTCCTCCTACGAGCAGTACTTC; CDR3 protein: CASSLGPESSYEQYF
clone size: NA; J gene: TRBJ2-7; V gene: TRBV5-1; D gene: TRBD2; CDR3 DNA: TGCGCCAGCAGCTTGGTGTCGGCGGGGGTCAGCTCCTACGAGCAGTACTTC; CDR3 protein: CASSLVSAGVSSYEQYF
clone size: NA; J gene: TRBJ2-7; V gene: TRBV3-1/TRBV3-2; D gene: NA; CDR3 DNA: TGTGCCAGCAGCCAAGGAACTAGCTACGAGCAGTACTTC; CDR3 protein: CASSQGTSYEQYF
clone size: NA; J gene: TRBJ2-3; V gene: TRBV7-2; D gene: NA; CDR3 DNA: TGTGCCAGCAGCTCGAGACGCGGCTCAGATACGCAGTATTTT; CDR3 protein: CASSSRRGSDTQYF
clone size: NA; J gene: TRBJ2-5; V gene: TRBV7-9; D gene: TRBD2; CDR3 DNA: TGTGCCAGCTCATCATCCGCCGGACTAGCGATAGAGACCCAGTACTTC; CDR3 protein: CASSSSAGLAIETQYF
clone size: NA; J gene: TRBJ2-1; V gene: TRBV5-1; D gene: TRBD2; CDR3 DNA: TGCGCCAGCAGCTTGGACGGGACTAGCGAATACAATGAGCAGTTCTTC; CDR3 protein: CASSLDGTSEYNEQFF
clone size: NA; J gene: TRBJ1-1; V gene: TRBV5-1; D gene: NA; CDR3 DNA: TGCGCCAGCAGCCTACCCCCAAACACTGAAGCTTTCTTT; CDR3 protein: CASSLPPNTEAFF
clone size: once; J gene: TRBJ1-2; V gene: TRBV18; D gene: NA; CDR3 DNA: TGTGCCAGCTCACCAGAGTCAGAGGGCTATGGCTACACCTTC; CDR3 protein: CASSPESEGYGYTF
clone size: few; J gene: TRBJ2-7; V gene: TRBV3-1/TRBV3-2; D gene: NA; CDR3 DNA: TGTGCCAGCAGCCAAGTTGGGAGCGGCTCCTACGAGCAGTACTTC; CDR3 protein: CASSQVGSGSYEQYF
clone size: NA; J gene: TRBJ1-3; V gene: TRBV5-1; D gene: NA; CDR3 DNA: TGCGCCAGCAGCTTGGAAGCCGGGACAGGAAACACCATATATTTT; CDR3 protein: CASSLEAGTGNTIYF
clone size: NA; J gene: TRBJ1-5; V gene: TRBV27; D gene: TRBD1; CDR3 DNA: TGTGCCAGCAGTCTCCGGGACAGGGATAATCAGCCCCAGCATTTT; CDR3 protein: CASSLRDRDNQPQHF
clone size: NA; J gene: TRBJ2-3; V gene: TRBV7-2; D gene: TRBD2; CDR3 DNA: TGTGCCAGCAGCCCCATAGCAGGGACTAGCGGCACAGATACGCAGTATTTT; CDR3 protein: CASSPIAGTSGTDTQYF
clone size: NA; J gene: TRBJ1-1; V gene: TRBV12-5; D gene: NA; CDR3 DNA: TGTGCTAGTGGTTTGGTCGGTACGCCAGCTTTCTTT; CDR3 protein: CASGLVGTPAFF
clone size: NA; J gene: TRBJ1-2; V gene: TRBV4-3; D gene: NA; CDR3 DNA: TGCGCCAGCAGTTACAATGTTGAGGGTAATGGCTACACCTTC; CDR3 protein: CASSYNVEGNGYTF
clone size: once; J gene: TRBJ2-7; V gene: TRBV4-2; D gene: NA; CDR3 DNA: TGTGCCAGCAGCCAAGAATTGCAGAACTACGAGCAGTACTTC; CDR3 protein: CASSQELQNYEQYF
clone size: once; J gene: TRBJ2-1; V gene: TRBV6-2/TRBV6-3; D gene: TRBD2; CDR3 DNA: TGTGCCAGCAGTTTAACCCAGAGCGGGAGGACAAATGAGCAGTTCTTC; CDR3 protein: CASSLTQSGRTNEQFF
clone size: NA; J gene: TRBJ1-6; V gene: TRBV5-1; D gene: TRBD1; CDR3 DNA: TGCGCCAGCAGCTCCCAGGGGGACACTAATTCACCCCTCCACTTT; CDR3 protein: CASSSQGDTNSPLHF
clone size: NA; J gene: TRBJ1-2; V gene: TRBV19; D gene: TRBD1; CDR3 DNA: TGTGCCAGTAGTTCCATGGGACAGGGAAATCTAGATGGCTACACCTTC; CDR3 protein: CASSSMGQGNLDGYTF
clone size: NA; J gene: TRBJ2-7; V gene: TRBV7-8; D gene: NA; CDR3 DNA: TGTGCCAGCAGCCCCGGAGGCTACGAGCAGTACTTC; CDR3 protein: CASSPGGYEQYF
clone size: NA; J gene: TRBJ2-6; V gene: TRBV29-1; D gene: TRBD1; CDR3 DNA: TGCAGCGTTGACTCCGACAGGGCGTCTGGGGCCAACGTCCTGACTTTC; CDR3 protein: CSVDSDRASGANVLTF
clone size: NA; J gene: TRBJ1-2; V gene: TRBV30; D gene: NA; CDR3 DNA: TGTGCCTGGCAGGGAAGCTATGGCTACACCTTC; CDR3 protein: CAWQGSYGYTF
clone size: NA; J gene: TRBJ2-5; V gene: TRBV11-2; D gene: NA; CDR3 DNA: TGTGCCAGCAGCTCCGGACTGGGAGTTGGGGAGACCCAGTACTTC; CDR3 protein: CASSSGLGVGETQYF
clone size: NA; J gene: TRBJ2-1; V gene: TRBV7-2; D gene: TRBD2; CDR3 DNA: TGTGCCAGCAGCTTAAGGGGTCTAGCGGCCATGAGCGATGAGCAGTTCTTC; CDR3 protein: CASSLRGLAAMSDEQFF
clone size: NA; J gene: TRBJ1-5; V gene: TRBV7-2; D gene: NA; CDR3 DNA: TGTGCCAGCAGCCCGCGAAATCAGCCCCAGCATTTT; CDR3 protein: CASSPRNQPQHF
clone size: NA; J gene: TRBJ2-1; V gene: TRBV28; D gene: TRBD2; CDR3 DNA: TGTGCCAGCAGTCTCTCTCCCGGGACTAGCGGGAGTTTTGAGCAGTTCTTC; CDR3 protein: CASSLSPGTSGSFEQFF
clone size: NA; J gene: TRBJ2-5; V gene: TRBV5-4; D gene: TRBD1; CDR3 DNA: TGTGCCAGCAGCCCCGCCGGGACAGTGGGGCAAGAGACCCAGTACTTC; CDR3 protein: CASSPAGTVGQETQYF
clone size: NA; J gene: TRBJ2-2; V gene: TRBV7-2; D gene: NA; CDR3 DNA: TGTGCCAGCAGCTTAGACCCTGGGCGGGAGCTGTTTTTT; CDR3 protein: CASSLDPGRELFF
clone size: once; J gene: TRBJ2-3; V gene: TRBV11-3; D gene: TRBD2; CDR3 DNA: TGTGCCAGCAGCAGGGGGACTAGCGTAATCACAGATACGCAGTATTTT; CDR3 protein: CASSRGTSVITDTQYF
clone size: NA; J gene: TRBJ2-5; V gene: TRBV7-2; D gene: NA; CDR3 DNA: TGTGCCAGCAGCTTAGATTACACTATGGAGACCCAGTACTTC; CDR3 protein: CASSLDYTMETQYF
clone size: NA; J gene: TRBJ1-1; V gene: TRBV6-5; D gene: TRBD1; CDR3 DNA: TGTGCCAGCAGGCCAACAGGGGGCACTGAAGCTTTCTTT; CDR3 protein: CASRPTGGTEAFF
clone size: NA; J gene: TRBJ1-1; V gene: TRBV2; D gene: TRBD1; CDR3 DNA: TGTGCCAGCACCATCCCCCGACAGGGAATGAACACTGAAGCTTTCTTT; CDR3 protein: CASTIPRQGMNTEAFF
clone size: NA; J gene: TRBJ1-1; V gene: TRBV5-6; D gene: NA; CDR3 DNA: TGTGCCAGCAGCTTCTATCGGGACACTGAAGCTTTCTTT; CDR3 protein: CASSFYRDTEAFF
clone size: once; J gene: TRBJ2-2; V gene: TRBV27; D gene: NA; CDR3 DNA: TGTGCCAGCAGTTTCTTAGCGACGAACACCGGGGAGCTGTTTTTT; CDR3 protein: CASSFLATNTGELFF
clone size: NA; J gene: TRBJ2-3; V gene: TRBV7-2; D gene: TRBD2; CDR3 DNA: TGTGCCAGTGGACTAGCGGGAGGTGGGGCAGATACGCAGTATTTT; CDR3 protein: CASGLAGGGADTQYF
clone size: few; J gene: TRBJ2-7; V gene: TRBV6-2/TRBV6-3; D gene: TRBD2; CDR3 DNA: TGTGCCAGCAGTTGGACTAGCGGGAGGGCAAGGGACGAGCAGTACTTC; CDR3 protein: CASSWTSGRARDEQYF
clone size: few; J gene: TRBJ2-7; V gene: TRBV5-5; D gene: NA; CDR3 DNA: TGTGCCAGCAGCTTCATGCCGAGCTCCTACGAGCAGTACTTC; CDR3 protein: CASSFMPSSYEQYF
clone size: NA; J gene: TRBJ1-1; V gene: TRBV27; D gene: TRBD1; CDR3 DNA: TGTGCCAGCAGGGATCAGGGGGTGGCTGAAGCTTTCTTT; CDR3 protein: CASRDQGVAEAFF
clone size: NA; J gene: TRBJ1-5; V gene: TRBV7-2; D gene: TRBD1; CDR3 DNA: TGTGCCAGCAGCTTGGGACAGCCTTATAGCAATCAGCCCCAGCATTTT; CDR3 protein: CASSLGQPYSNQPQHF
clone size: NA; J gene: TRBJ2-3; V gene: TRBV7-9; D gene: TRBD2; CDR3 DNA: TGTGCCAGCAGCCAACGTCCCACGCGGGAGTACACAGATACGCAGTATTTT; CDR3 protein: CASSQRPTREYTDTQYF
clone size: NA; J gene: TRBJ1-1; V gene: TRBV28; D gene: NA; CDR3 DNA: TGTGCCAGCAGCCGGTCGGGGATGAACACTGAAGCTTTCTTT; CDR3 protein: CASSRSGMNTEAFF
clone size: few; J gene: TRBJ1-3; V gene: TRBV6-5; D gene: TRBD1; CDR3 DNA: TGTGCCAGCAGGACAGGGAACTCTGGAAACACCATATATTTT; CDR3 protein: CASRTGNSGNTIYF
clone size: NA; J gene: TRBJ2-1; V gene: TRBV11-2; D gene: TRBD2; CDR3 DNA: TGTGCCAGCAGCTTAAATCTAGCGGGAGAAGAGGCCTACAATGAGCAGTTCTTC; CDR3 protein: CASSLNLAGEEAYNEQFF
clone size: NA; J gene: TRBJ2-3; V gene: TRBV6-6; D gene: NA; CDR3 DNA: TGTGCCAGCAGTTATCGTCAGGGTTTGGCGGATACGCAGTATTTT; CDR3 protein: CASSYRQGLADTQYF